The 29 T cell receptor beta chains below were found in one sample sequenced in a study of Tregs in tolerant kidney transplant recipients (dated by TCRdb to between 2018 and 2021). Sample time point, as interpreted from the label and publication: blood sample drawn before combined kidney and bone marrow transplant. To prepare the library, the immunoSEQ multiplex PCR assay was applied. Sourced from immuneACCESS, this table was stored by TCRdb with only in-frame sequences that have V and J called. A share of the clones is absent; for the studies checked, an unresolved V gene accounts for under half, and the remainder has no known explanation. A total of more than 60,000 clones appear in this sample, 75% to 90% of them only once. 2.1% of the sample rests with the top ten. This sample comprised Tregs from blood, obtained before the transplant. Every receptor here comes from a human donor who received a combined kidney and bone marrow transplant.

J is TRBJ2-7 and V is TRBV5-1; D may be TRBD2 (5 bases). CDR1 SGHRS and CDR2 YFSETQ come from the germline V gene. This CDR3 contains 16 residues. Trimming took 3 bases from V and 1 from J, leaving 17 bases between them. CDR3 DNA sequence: TGCGCCAGCAGCTCTTGGCTGGGGAAGCGGTCCTACGAGCAGTACTTC. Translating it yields CASSSWLGKRSYEQYF.

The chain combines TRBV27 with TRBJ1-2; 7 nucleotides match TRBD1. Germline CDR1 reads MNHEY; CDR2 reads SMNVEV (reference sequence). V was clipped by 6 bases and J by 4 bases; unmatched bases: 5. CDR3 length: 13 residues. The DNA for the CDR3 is TGTGCCAGCAGCGATGGGACAGTCTATGGCTACACCTTC. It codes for CASSDGTVYGYTF.

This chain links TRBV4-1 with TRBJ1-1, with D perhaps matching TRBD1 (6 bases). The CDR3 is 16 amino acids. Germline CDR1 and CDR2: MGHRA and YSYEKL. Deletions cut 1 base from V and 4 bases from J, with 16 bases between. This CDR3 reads CASSQARGGWVTEAFF. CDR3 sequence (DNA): TGCGCCAGCAGCCAAGCCCGAGGGGGTTGGGTCACTGAAGCTTTCTTT.

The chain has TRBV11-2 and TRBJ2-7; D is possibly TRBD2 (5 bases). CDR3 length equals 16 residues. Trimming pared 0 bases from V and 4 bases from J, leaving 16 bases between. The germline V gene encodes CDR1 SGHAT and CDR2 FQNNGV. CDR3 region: CASSLDSLGWRYEQYF. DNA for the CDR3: TGTGCCAGCAGCTTAGATTCCCTAGGGTGGAGGTACGAGCAGTACTTC.

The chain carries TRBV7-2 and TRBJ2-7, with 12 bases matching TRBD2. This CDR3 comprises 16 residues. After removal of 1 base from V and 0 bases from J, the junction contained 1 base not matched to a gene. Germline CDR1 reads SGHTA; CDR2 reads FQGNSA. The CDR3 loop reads CASSLEGLAGSYEQYF. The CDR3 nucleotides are TGTGCCAGCAGCTTAGAGGGACTAGCGGGCTCCTACGAGCAGTACTTC.

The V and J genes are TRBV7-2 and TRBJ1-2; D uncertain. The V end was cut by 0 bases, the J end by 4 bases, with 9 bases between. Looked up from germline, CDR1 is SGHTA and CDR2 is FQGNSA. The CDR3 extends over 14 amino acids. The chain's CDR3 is CASSLATGLYGYTF. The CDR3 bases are TGTGCCAGCAGCTTAGCCACGGGCCTCTATGGCTACACCTTC.

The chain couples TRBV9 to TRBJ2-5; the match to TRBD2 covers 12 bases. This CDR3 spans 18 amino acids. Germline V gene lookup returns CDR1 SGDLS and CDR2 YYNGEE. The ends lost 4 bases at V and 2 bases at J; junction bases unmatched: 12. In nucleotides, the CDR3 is TGTGCCAGCAGCCCCGGAGGAACTAGCGGGAGGATACAAGAGACCCAGTACTTC. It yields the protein CASSPGGTSGRIQETQYF.

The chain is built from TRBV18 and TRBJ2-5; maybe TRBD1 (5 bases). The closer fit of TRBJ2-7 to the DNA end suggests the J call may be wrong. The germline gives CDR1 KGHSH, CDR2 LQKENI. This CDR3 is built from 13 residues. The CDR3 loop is CASSTQGWREQYF. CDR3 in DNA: TGTGCCAGCTCGACCCAGGGTTGGCGCGAGCAGTACTTC.

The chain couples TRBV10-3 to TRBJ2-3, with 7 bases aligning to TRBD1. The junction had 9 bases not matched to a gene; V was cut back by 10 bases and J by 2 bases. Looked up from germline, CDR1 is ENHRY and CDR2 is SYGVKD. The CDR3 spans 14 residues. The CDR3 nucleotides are TGTGCCACGACAGACAGGGTAACCACAGATACGCAGTATTTT. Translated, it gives CATTDRVTTDTQYF.

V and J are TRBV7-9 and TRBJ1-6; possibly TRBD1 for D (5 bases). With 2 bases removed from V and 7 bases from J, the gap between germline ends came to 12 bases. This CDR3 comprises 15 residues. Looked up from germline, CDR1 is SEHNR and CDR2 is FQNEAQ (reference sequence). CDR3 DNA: TGTGCCAGCAGCTTATTAGGGGCGGGGAATTCACCCCTCCACTTT. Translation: CASSLLGAGNSPLHF.

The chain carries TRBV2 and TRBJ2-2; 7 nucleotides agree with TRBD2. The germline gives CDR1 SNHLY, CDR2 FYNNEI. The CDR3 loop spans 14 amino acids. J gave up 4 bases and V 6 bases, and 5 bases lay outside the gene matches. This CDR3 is CASRGEGLTGELFF. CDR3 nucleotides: TGTGCCAGCAGAGGGGAGGGGCTCACCGGGGAGCTGTTTTTT. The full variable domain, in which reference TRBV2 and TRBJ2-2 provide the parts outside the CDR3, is EPEVTQTPSHQVTQMGQEVILRCVPISNHLYFYWYRQILGQKVEFLVSFYNNEISEKSEIFDDQFSVERPDGSNFTLKIRSTKLEDSAMYFCASRGEGLTGELFFGEGSRLTVL.

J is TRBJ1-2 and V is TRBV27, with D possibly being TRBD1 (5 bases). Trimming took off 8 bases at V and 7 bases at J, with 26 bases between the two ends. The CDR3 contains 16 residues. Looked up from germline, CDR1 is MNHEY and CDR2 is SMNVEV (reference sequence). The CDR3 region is CASLPRPLGTLAGYTF. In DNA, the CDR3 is TGTGCCAGCCTCCCACGCCCCCTCGGGACGCTAGCTGGCTACACCTTC.

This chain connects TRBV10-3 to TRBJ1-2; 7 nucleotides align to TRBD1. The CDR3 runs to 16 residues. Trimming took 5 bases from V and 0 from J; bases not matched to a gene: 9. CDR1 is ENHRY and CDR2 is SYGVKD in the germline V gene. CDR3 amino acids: CAISSTGILANYGYTF. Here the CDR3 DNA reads TGTGCCATCAGTTCGACAGGGATACTAGCTAACTATGGCTACACCTTC.

DNA for the CDR3: TGTGCCAGCAGACGCGGGACAGGGAGTAATCAGCCCCAGCATTTT. Its protein is CASRRGTGSNQPQHF. The chain is built from TRBV6-5 and TRBJ1-5, with TRBD1 identical over 9 bases. With 6 bases clipped from V and 4 bases from J, the junction kept 7 bases outside the gene matches. The CDR3 covers 15 residues. CDR1 and CDR2 from the germline V gene are MNHEY and SVGAGI.

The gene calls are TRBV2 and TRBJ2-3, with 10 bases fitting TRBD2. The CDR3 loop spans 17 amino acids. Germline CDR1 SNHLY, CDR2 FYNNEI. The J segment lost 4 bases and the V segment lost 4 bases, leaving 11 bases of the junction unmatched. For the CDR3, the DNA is TGTGCCAGCAGTGGTACAGCGGGAGGGGGTTTTCCAGATACGCAGTATTTT. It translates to CASSGTAGGGFPDTQYF.

The CDR3 DNA sequence: TGTGCCATCAGGGGGAGTGGGTATAGCACAGATACGCAGTATTTT. Its translation: CAIRGSGYSTDTQYF. V is TRBV10-3 and J is TRBJ2-3, with D possibly TRBD2 on 5 matching bases. The length of the CDR3 is 15 residues. V lost 6 bases to trimming and J lost 0 bases, with 13 bases between them. CDR1 and CDR2 from the germline V gene are ENHRY and SYGVKD.

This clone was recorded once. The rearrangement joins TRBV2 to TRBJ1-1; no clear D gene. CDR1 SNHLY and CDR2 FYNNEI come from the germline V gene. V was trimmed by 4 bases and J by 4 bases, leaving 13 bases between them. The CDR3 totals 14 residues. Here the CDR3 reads CASSGEAWGTEAFF. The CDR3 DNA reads TGTGCCAGCAGTGGGGAAGCATGGGGCACTGAAGCTTTCTTT.

CDR3 DNA sequence: TGTGCCAGCAGTGTACTGGGGGGGAGCAATCAGCCCCAGCATTTT. This codes for CASSVLGGSNQPQHF. The chain is built from TRBV6-1 and TRBJ1-5; a possible D gene is TRBD1 (5 bases). Deletions cut 4 bases from V and 1 base from J, with 11 bases between. Germline lookup yields CDR1 MNHNS and CDR2 SASEGT. The CDR3 is 15 residues long.

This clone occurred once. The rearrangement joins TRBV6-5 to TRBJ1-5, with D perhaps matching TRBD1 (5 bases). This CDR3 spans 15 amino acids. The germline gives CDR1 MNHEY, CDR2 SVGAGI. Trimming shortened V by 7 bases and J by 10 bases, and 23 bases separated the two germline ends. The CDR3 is CASTQGWTDYDPQHF. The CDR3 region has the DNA TGTGCCAGCACCCAGGGATGGACGGATTATGACCCCCAGCATTTT.

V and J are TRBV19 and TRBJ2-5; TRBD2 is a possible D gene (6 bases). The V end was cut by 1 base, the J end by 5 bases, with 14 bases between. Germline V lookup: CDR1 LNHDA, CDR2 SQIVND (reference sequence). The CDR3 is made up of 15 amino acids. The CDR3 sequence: CASSIGGGAGETQYF. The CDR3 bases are TGTGCCAGTAGTATAGGAGGCGGGGCCGGGGAGACCCAGTACTTC.

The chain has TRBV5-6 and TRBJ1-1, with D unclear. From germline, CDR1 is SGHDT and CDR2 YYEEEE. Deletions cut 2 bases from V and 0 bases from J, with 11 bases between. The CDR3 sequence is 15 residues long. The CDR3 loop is CASSLIVRLNTEAFF. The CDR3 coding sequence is TGTGCCAGCAGCTTAATCGTCAGATTGAACACTGAAGCTTTCTTT.

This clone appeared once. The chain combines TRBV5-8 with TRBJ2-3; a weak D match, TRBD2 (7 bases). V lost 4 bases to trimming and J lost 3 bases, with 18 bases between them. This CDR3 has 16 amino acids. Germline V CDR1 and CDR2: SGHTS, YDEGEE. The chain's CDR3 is CASSTGGGSVTDTQYF. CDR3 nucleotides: TGTGCCAGCAGCACGGGCGGGGGCAGTGTGACAGATACGCAGTATTTT.

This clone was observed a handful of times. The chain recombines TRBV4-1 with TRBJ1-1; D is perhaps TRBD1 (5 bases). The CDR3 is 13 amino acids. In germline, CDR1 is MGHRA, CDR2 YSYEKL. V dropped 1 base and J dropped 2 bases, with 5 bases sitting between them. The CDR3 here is CASSQGGNTEAFF. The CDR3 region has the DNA TGCGCCAGCAGCCAAGGGGGCAACACTGAAGCTTTCTTT.

The DNA of the CDR3 is TGTGCCAGCAGCCGCCTGGGTGGATCGGTGAACACTGAAGCTTTCTTT. It translates to CASSRLGGSVNTEAFF. The rearrangement joins TRBV14 to TRBJ1-1; D uncertain. The germline V and J ends were trimmed by 4 bases and 0 bases, with 15 bases remaining between them. CDR3 length equals 16 residues. Germline values: CDR1 SGHDN, CDR2 FVKESK.

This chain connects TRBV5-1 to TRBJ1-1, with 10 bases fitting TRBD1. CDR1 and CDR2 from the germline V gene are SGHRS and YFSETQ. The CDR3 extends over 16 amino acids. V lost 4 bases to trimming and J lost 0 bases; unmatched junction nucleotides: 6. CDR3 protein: CASSLGQGVMNTEAFF. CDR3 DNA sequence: TGCGCCAGCAGCCTTGGACAGGGGGTTATGAACACTGAAGCTTTCTTT.

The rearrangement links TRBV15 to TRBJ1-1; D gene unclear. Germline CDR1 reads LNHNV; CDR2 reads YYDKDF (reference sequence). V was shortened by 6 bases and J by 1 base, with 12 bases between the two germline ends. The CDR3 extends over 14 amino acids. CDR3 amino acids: CATSKRKENTEAFF. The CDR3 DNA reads TGTGCCACCAGTAAAAGGAAGGAGAACACTGAAGCTTTCTTT.

The CDR3 DNA reads as TGTGCCAGCACCCCGGGGGGGCGGGTACGGACTGAAGCTTTCTTT. Translated, it gives CASTPGGRVRTEAFF. V usage is TRBV28 and J usage is TRBJ1-1; D perhaps matches TRBD1 (6 bases). The CDR3 loop spans 15 amino acids. In germline, CDR1 is MDHEN, CDR2 SYDVKM. Trimming cost V 7 bases and J 5 bases, with 20 bases left between them. Combining the CDR3 with reference TRBV28 and TRBJ1-1 gives the whole variable domain DVKVTQSSRYLVKRTGEKVFLECVQDMDHENMFWYRQDPGLGLRLIYFSYDVKMKEKGDIPEGYSVSREKKERFSLILESASTNQTSMYLCASTPGGRVRTEAFFGQGTRLTVV.

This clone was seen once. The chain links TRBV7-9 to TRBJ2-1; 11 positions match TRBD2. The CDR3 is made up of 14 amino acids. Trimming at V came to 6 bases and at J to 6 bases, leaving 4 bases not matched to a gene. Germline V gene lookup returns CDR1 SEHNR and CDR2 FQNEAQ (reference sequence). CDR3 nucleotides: TGTGCCAGCAGGAGGCTAGCGGGGGGCAATGAGCAGTTCTTC. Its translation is CASRRLAGGNEQFF.

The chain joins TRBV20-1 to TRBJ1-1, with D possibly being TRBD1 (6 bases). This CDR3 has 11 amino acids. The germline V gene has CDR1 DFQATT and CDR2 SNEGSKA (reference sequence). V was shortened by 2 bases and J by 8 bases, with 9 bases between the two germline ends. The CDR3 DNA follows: TGCAGTGCTAGAAGCCAGGGGGAAGCTTTCTTT. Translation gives CSARSQGEAFF.